This TCR beta chain derives from a study of CD8+ T cells in alopecia areata. Whole-study context: Treated patients took oral tofacitinib at 5 to 10 mg twice daily.

Treatment noted: oral pan-JAK inhibitor, 5-10 mg twice daily. Alopecia areata patients gave lesional scalp punch biopsies and peripheral blood samples. Of note for this clone: Its antigen is unidentified.

Isolated RNA was reverse transcribed into cDNA used as the sequencing template. Data came from immunoSEQ multiplex PCR; TCRdb stores just in-frame clones and leaves some out. The sample includes more than 200,000 clones, 40% to 55% of them seen just once. From germline, CDR1 is SQVTM and CDR2 ANQGSEA. The CDR3 is 15 amino acids. The V and J ends lost 4 bases and 7 bases respectively, with 20 bases between them. Findings and caveats of the study: TCR sharing was clearer in mice than between patients, perhaps partly owing to patient HLA diversity.

The sequencing used CD4+ T cells sorted from blood, collected at approximately week 36, from a patient treated with tofacitinib. The chain joins TRBV29-1 to TRBJ1-5; TRBD1 might be the D (5 bases). The source is a human donor with alopecia areata. CDR3 nucleotides: TGCAGCGTTGCAGAAGTTCAGGGCTCGGGGCAGCCCCAGCATTTT. Encoded protein: CSVAEVQGSGQPQHF.